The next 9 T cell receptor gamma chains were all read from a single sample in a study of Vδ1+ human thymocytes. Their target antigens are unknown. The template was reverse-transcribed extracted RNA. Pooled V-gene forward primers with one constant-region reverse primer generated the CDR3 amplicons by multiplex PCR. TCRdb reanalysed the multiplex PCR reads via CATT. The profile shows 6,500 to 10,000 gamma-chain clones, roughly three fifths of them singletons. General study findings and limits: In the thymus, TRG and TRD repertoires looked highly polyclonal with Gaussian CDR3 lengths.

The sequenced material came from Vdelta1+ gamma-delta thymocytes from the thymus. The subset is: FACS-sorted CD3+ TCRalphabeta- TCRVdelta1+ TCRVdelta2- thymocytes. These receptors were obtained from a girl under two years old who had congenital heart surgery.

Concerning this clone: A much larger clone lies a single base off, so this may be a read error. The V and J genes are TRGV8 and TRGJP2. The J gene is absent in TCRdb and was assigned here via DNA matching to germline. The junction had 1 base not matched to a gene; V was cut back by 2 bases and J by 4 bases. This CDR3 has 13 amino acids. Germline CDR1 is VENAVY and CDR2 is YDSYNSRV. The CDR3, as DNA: TGTGCCACCTGGGATAATAGTGATTGGATCAAGACGTTT. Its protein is CATWDNSDWIKTF.

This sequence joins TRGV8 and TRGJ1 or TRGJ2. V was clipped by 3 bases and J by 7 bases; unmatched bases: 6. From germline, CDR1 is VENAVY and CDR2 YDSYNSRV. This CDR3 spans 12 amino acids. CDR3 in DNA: TGTGCCACCTGGGATTCAGAATATAAGAAACTCTTT. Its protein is CATWDSEYKKLF.

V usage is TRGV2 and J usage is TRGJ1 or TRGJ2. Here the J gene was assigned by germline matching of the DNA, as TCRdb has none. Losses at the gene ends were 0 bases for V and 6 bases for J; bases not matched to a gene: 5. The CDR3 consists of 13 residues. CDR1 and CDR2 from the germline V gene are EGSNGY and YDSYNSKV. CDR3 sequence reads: CATWDGRVYKKLF. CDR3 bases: TGTGCCACCTGGGACGGGCGGGTTTATAAGAAACTCTTT.

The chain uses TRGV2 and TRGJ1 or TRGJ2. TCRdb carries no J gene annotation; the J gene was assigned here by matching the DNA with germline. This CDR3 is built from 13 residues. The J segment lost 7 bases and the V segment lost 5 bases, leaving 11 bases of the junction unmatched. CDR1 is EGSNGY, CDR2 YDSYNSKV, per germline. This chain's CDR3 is CATWASVLYKKLF. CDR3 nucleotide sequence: TGTGCCACCTGGGCCTCAGTTTTATATAAGAAACTCTTT.

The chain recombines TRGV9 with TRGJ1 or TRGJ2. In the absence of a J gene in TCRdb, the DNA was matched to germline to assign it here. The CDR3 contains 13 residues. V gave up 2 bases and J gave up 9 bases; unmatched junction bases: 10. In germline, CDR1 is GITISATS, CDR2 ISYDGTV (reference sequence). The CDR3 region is CALWEATHGKKLF. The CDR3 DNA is TGTGCCTTGTGGGAGGCGACCCATGGTAAGAAACTCTTT.

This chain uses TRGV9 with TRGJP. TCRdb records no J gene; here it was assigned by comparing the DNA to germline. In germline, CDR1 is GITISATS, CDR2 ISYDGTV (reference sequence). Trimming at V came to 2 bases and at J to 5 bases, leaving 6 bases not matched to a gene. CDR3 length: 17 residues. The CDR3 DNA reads TGTGCCTTGTGGGAGGGATCCAAAGAGTTGGGCAAAAAAATCAAGGTATTT. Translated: CALWEGSKELGKKIKVF.

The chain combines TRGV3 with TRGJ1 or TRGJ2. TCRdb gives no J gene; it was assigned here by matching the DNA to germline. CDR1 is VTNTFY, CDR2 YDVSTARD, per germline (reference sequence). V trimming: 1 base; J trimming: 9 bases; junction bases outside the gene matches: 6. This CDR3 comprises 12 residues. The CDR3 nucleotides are TGTGCCACCTGGGACAGCAATTCTAAGAAACTCTTT. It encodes CATWDSNSKKLF.

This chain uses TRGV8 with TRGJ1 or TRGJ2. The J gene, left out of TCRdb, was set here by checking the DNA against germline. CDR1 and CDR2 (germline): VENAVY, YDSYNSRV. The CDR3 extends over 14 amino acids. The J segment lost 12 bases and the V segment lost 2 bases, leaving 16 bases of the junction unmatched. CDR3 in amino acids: CATWDMRPSRVKLF. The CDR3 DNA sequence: TGTGCCACCTGGGATATGCGCCCGTCGAGGGTGAAACTCTTT.

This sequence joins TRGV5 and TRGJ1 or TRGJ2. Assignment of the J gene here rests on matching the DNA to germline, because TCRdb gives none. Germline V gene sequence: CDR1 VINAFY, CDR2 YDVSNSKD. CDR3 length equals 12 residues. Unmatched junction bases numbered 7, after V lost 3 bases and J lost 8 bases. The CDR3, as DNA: TGTGCCACCTGGGACCCCCACGATAAGAAACTCTTT. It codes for CATWDPHDKKLF.